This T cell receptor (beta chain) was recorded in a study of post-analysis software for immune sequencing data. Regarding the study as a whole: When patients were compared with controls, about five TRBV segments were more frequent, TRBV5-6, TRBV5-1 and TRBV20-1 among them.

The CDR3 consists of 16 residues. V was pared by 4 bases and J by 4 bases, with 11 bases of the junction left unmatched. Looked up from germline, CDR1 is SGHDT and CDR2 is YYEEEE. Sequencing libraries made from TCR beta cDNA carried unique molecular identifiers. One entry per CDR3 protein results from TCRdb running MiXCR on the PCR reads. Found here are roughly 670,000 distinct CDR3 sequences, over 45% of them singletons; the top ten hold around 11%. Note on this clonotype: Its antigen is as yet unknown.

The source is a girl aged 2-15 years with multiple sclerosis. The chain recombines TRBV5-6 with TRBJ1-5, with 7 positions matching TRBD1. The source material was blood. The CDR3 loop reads CASSTTDREGNQPQHF. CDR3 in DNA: TGTGCCAGCAGCACCACTGACAGGGAGGGAAATCAGCCCCAGCATTTT.